This T cell receptor (beta chain) was identified in a study of T-cell memory formation after mild COVID-19. General observations from the study: Memory cells collected pre-infection included some clones that later responded, suggesting cross-reactive memory joined. Clones contracting across day 15 to 85 had a balanced CD4/CD8 profile; later expanding clones leaned CD4+. Those CD4+ clones that contracted were mainly in CM and EM (CD8+ ones in EMRA).

J was trimmed by 7 bases and V by 5 bases; bases with no gene match: 11. The germline V gene has CDR1 LGHNA and CDR2 YNFKEQ. This CDR3 has 16 amino acids. cDNA libraries for TCR alpha and TCR beta, carrying sample barcodes and UMIs, came from 5'RACE with constant-segment primers. From the 5' RACE reads, TCRdb called clonotypes with MiXCR, one entry per CDR3 protein. The table shows approximately 46,000 distinct CDR3 sequences, with 9% to 15% occurring only once. In the case of this clonotype: The antigen remains undetermined.

The sequencing sample was made of PBMCs or a T cell subset sorted from them (not recorded which). This chain links TRBV4-2 with TRBJ1-6; 7 positions match TRBD1. The origin of this receptor is a man aged 18 to 29 who had mild COVID-19 (a few samples of this study predate the infection). Cell type and time point are not known. CDR3 loop: CASSSESPRGNSPLHF. The CDR3 DNA reads as TGTGCCAGCAGCTCAGAGTCCCCCAGGGGGAATTCACCCCTCCACTTT.